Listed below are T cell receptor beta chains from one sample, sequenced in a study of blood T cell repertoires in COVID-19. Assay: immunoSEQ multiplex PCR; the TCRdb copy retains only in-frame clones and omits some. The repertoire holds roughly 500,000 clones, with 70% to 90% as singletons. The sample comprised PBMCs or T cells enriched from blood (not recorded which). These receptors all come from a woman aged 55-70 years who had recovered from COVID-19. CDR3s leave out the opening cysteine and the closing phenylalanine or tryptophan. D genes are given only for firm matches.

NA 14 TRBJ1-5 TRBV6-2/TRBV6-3 ASSYSGLGRDQPQH
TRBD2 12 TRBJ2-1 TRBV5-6 ASSSSGGEYEQF
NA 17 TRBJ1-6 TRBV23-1 ASSQWIMNKRHRDSPLH
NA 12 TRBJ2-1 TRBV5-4 ASSVQGSAGEQF
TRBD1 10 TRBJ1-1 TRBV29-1 SVDRGGTEAF
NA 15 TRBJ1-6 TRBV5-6 ASSLGGPGSYNSPLH
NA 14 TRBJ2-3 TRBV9 ASSPQGGDSTDTQY
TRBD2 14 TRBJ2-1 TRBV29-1 SVEGGGGLSMDEQF
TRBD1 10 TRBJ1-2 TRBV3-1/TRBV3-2 ASKSGGHGYT
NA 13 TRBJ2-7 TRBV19 ASSTPLGEGPEQY
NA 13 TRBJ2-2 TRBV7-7 ASSSDVEGIGELF
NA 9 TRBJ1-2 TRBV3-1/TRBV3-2 ASSRGYGYT
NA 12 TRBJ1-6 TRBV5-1 ASSGGLDNSPLH
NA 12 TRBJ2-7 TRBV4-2 ASSPATASYEQY
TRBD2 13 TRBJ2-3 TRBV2 ASRRGGGMADTQY
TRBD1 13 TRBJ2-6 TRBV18 ASSPQDRAHSVLT
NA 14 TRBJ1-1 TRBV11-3 ASSRSPGHLNTEAF
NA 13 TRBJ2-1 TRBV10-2 ASGRVMRGRDEQF
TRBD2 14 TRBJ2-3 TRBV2 ASSRLTSGGADTQY
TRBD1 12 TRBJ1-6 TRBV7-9 ASSSRQGLSPLH
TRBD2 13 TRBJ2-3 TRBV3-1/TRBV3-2 ASSRTGGAPDTQY
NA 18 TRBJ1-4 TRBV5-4 ASSWGPGAFTFATNEKLF
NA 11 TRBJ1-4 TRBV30 AGTLRSREKLF
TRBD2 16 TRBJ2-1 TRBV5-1 ASSWVGGVVSSYNEQF
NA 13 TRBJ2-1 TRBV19 ASSINAGRANEQF
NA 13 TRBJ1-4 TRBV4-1 ASSRRGGVGEKLF
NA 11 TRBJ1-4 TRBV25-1 ASSPYVEEKLF
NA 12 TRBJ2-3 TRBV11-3 ASSLAKLTDTQY
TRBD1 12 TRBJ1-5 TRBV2 ASRETGFGQPQH
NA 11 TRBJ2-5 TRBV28 ASSLGQEETQY
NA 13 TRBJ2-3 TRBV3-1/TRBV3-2 ASSHPGYGTDTQY
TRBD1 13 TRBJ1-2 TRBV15 ATSRDVGTVYGYT